This T cell receptor (beta chain) was identified in a study of human T cells and chemical hapten exposure. In the study overall: Per-sample TCR yields varied mainly from small pooled library volume differences.

Study results and limitations: Unchanged with DPC sensitization were TCRs above 1 in 1000 frequency.

The library attached unique molecular identifiers to individual cDNA molecules. Each CDR3 protein gets one entry after TCRdb re-called the 5' RACE reads with MiXCR. The sample has 110,000 or so distinct CDR3 sequences, 15% to 20% seen once; the top ten hold 2.8%. The authors' total RNA extraction used unfractionated whole blood. CDR1 is SQVTM and CDR2 is ANQGSEA in the germline V gene. V was cut by 6 bases and J by 0 bases, with 16 bases left in between. The CDR3 sequence is 15 residues long. On this clonotype itself: Its antigen is undetermined.

The sequence was obtained from a human donor in good health. The V and J genes are TRBV29-1 and TRBJ2-3; D might be TRBD2 (6 bases). The CDR3 protein is CSVWGTGQSTDTQYF. DNA of the CDR3: TGCAGCGTCTGGGGGACTGGGCAGAGCACAGATACGCAGTATTTT.